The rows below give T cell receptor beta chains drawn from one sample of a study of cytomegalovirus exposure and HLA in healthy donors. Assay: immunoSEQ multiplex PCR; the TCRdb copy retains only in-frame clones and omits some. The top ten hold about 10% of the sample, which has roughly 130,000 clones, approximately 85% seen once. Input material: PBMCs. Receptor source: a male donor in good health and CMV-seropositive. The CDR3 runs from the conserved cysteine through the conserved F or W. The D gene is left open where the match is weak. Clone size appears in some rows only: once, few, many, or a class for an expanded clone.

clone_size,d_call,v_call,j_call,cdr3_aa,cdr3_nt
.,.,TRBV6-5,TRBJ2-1,CASSYSTSSYNEQFF,TGTGCCAGCAGTTACTCCACTAGTAGCTACAATGAGCAGTTCTTC
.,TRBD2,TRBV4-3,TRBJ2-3,CASSQDPAGGPMSTDTQYF,TGCGCCAGCAGCCAAGATCCAGCGGGAGGACCAATGAGCACAGATACGCAGTATTTT
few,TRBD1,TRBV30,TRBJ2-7,CAWSSPGQNYEQYF,TGTGCCTGGAGTTCACCGGGACAGAATTACGAGCAGTACTTC
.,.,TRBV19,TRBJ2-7,CASSINSGDYEQYF,TGTGCCAGTAGTATAAACAGCGGCGACTACGAGCAGTACTTC
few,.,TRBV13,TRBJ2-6,CASRQTGSGANVLTF,TGTGCCAGCAGGCAAACAGGGTCCGGGGCCAACGTCCTGACTTTC
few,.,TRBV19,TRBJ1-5,CASSIAGLGNQPQHF,TGTGCCAGTAGTATAGCTGGGCTCGGCAATCAGCCCCAGCATTTT
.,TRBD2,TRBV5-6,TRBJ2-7,CASTALTSVGHEQYF,TGTGCCAGCACCGCACTGACTAGCGTAGGCCACGAGCAGTACTTC
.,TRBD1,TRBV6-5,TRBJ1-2,CASTQGEWYGYTF,TGTGCCAGCACCCAGGGGGAGTGGTATGGCTACACCTTC
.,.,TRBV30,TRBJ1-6,CAWSVNLGSNSPLHF,TGTGCCTGGAGCGTAAACCTAGGATCGAATTCACCCCTCCACTTT
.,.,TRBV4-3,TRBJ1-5,CASSQEIRANQPQHF,TGCGCCAGCAGCCAAGAAATCAGGGCCAATCAGCCCCAGCATTTT
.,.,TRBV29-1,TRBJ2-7,CSVESGDNYEQYF,TGCAGCGTTGAAAGCGGGGACAACTACGAGCAGTACTTC
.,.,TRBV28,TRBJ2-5,CASSLTYRETQYF,TGTGCCAGCAGTCTCACCTATCGGGAGACCCAGTACTTC
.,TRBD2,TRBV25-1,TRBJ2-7,CASSNPGLAGYEQYF,TGTGCCAGCAGTAACCCGGGACTAGCGGGGTACGAGCAGTACTTC
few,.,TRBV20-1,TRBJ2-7,CSAREAGEQYF,TGCAGTGCTAGAGAAGCAGGCGAGCAGTACTTC
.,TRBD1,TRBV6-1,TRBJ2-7,CASEGDSEAYEQYF,TGTGCCTCTGAAGGGGACAGCGAAGCCTACGAGCAGTACTTC
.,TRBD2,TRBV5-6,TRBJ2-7,CASSWGLAGGGYEQYF,TGTGCCAGCAGCTGGGGACTAGCGGGAGGTGGGTACGAGCAGTACTTC
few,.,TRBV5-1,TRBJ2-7,CASSSGYEQYF,TGCGCCAGCTCTAGTGGGTACGAGCAGTACTTC
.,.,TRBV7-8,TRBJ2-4,CASSLDRAKNIQYF,TGTGCCAGCAGCTTAGACAGAGCCAAAAACATTCAGTACTTC
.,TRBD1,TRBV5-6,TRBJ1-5,CASSQGQSNQPQHF,TGTGCCAGCAGCCAGGGACAGAGCAATCAGCCCCAGCATTTT
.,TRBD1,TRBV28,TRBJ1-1,CASSHDRANTEAFF,TGTGCCAGCAGCCACGACAGGGCGAACACTGAAGCTTTCTTT
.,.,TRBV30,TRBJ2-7,CALARAYEQYF,TGTGCCTTAGCACGGGCCTACGAGCAGTACTTC
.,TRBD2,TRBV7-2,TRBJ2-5,CASSLTSGTGETQYF,TGTGCCAGCAGCTTGACTAGCGGGACTGGGGAGACCCAGTACTTC
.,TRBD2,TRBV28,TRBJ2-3,CASSLGVSGRGTDTQYF,TGTGCCAGCAGTCTTGGGGTTAGCGGGAGGGGCACAGATACGCAGTATTTT
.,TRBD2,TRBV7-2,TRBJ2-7,CASSVHPSGRYEQYF,TGTGCCAGCAGCGTCCACCCTAGCGGGAGATACGAGCAGTACTTC
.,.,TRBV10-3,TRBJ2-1,CAISKGTDNEQFF,TGTGCCATCAGCAAAGGGACTGACAATGAGCAGTTCTTC
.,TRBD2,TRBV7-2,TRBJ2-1,CASRQGTSGVIGEFF,TGTGCCAGCAGACAAGGGACTAGCGGTGTTATTGGGGAGTTCTTC
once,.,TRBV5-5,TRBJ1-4,CASSFLTGQNEKLFF,TGTGCCAGCAGCTTCCTGACAGGTCAAAATGAAAAACTGTTTTTT
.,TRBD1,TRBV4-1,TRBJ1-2,CASSPWTGNGYTF,TGCGCCAGCAGCCCCTGGACAGGGAATGGCTACACCTTC
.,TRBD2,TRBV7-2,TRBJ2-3,CASSPSGRWADTQYF,TGTGCCAGCAGCCCAAGCGGGAGATGGGCAGATACGCAGTATTTT
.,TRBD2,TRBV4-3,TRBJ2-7,CASSQGFGLAGANEQYF,TGCGCCAGCAGCCAAGGCTTTGGACTAGCGGGAGCCAACGAGCAGTACTTC
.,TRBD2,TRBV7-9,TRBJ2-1,CASSPTLAGGRDEQFF,TGTGCCAGCAGCCCTACACTAGCGGGGGGACGGGATGAGCAGTTCTTC
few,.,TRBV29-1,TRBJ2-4,CSVNRQGGNIQYF,TGCAGCGTCAATCGACAGGGAGGAAACATTCAGTACTTC
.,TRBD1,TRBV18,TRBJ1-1,CASSPGQGFMNTEAFF,TGTGCCAGCTCACCGGGACAGGGCTTCATGAACACTGAAGCTTTCTTT
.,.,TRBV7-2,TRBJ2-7,CASSLVSISYEQYF,TGTGCCAGCAGCTTAGTATCGATCAGCTACGAGCAGTACTTC
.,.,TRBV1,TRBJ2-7,CTSSQWELVLGTYEQYF,TGCACCAGCAGCCAGTGGGAGTTGGTATTGGGGACCTACGAGCAGTACTTC
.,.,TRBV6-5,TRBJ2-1,CASRAGPYNEQFF,TGTGCCAGCAGGGCGGGGCCCTACAATGAGCAGTTCTTC
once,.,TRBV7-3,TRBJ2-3,CASSIRGAQDTQYF,TGTGCCAGCAGCATTCGCGGGGCGCAGGATACGCAGTATTTT
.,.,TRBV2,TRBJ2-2,CASSEVPQRNTGELFF,TGTGCCAGCAGTGAAGTTCCACAGAGAAACACCGGGGAGCTGTTTTTT
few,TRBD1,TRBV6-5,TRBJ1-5,CASTTHRGGNQPQHF,TGTGCCAGCACCACCCACAGGGGTGGCAATCAGCCCCAGCATTTT
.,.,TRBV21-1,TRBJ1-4,CASSARTGRGGNEKLFF,TGTGCCAGCAGCGCCAGGACAGGGCGGGGTGGAAATGAAAAACTGTTTTTT
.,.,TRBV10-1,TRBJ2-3,CASPWGGTDTQYF,TGCGCCAGCCCATGGGGGGGCACAGATACGCAGTATTTT